The 20 T cell receptor beta chains below all came from one sample that was sequenced in a study of T cell changes during pregnancy in multiple sclerosis. The protocol was immunoSEQ multiplex PCR, while the TCRdb copy is restricted to in-frame clones and leaves out a portion. The sample records tens of thousands of clones, 92% being singletons. Specimen: CD4+ T cells from peripheral blood mononuclear cells, collected after pregnancy. The receptor source for this set is a female donor with multiple sclerosis, enrolled in a pregnancy study.

The V gene is TRBV28, the J gene TRBJ2-3; TRBD1 might be the D (5 bases). Trimming stripped 1 base from V and 9 bases from J, with 11 bases between. Germline values: CDR1 MDHEN, CDR2 SYDVKM. This CDR3 is built from 13 residues. The CDR3: CASSLSLQATQYF. The CDR3 DNA reads TGTGCCAGCAGTTTATCCCTACAGGCGACGCAGTATTTT. The full variable domain, completed using reference TRBV28 and TRBJ2-3, is DVKVTQSSRYLVKRTGEKVFLECVQDMDHENMFWYRQDPGLGLRLIYFSYDVKMKEKGDIPEGYSVSREKKERFSLILESASTNQTSMYLCASSLSLQATQYFGPGTRLTVL.

The chain carries TRBV7-3 and TRBJ2-1, with TRBD2 identical over 9 bases. Trimming took 4 bases from V and 4 from J; bases not matched to a gene: 5. In germline, CDR1 is SGHTA, CDR2 FQGTGA. This CDR3 contains 15 residues. The CDR3 loop reads CASSSRLAEYNEQFF. As DNA, the CDR3 is TGTGCCAGCAGCTCTAGACTAGCGGAATACAATGAGCAGTTCTTC.

This clone was seen only a few times. V and J are TRBV7-3 and TRBJ1-2; 10 nucleotides align to TRBD1. Germline-derived CDR1 and CDR2 are SGHTA and FQGTGA. This CDR3 has 16 residues. Trimming at V came to 5 bases and at J to 6 bases, leaving 12 bases not matched to a gene. Written as DNA, the CDR3 is TGTGCCAGCAGCCCCGATGGACAGGGGGTACGGAATGGCTACACCTTC. Translated, it gives CASSPDGQGVRNGYTF.

The chain links TRBV20-1 to TRBJ2-3; D is unclear. Trimming took off 6 bases at V and 8 bases at J, with 12 bases between the two ends. The germline gives CDR1 DFQATT, CDR2 SNEGSKA (reference sequence). This CDR3 region has 11 residues. The CDR3 nucleotides are TGCAGTGCGGCTAAGACAAGTACGCAGTATTTT. Translated, it gives CSAAKTSTQYF.

The chain is built from TRBV10-3 and TRBJ2-1; D ambiguous. CDR1 is ENHRY, CDR2 SYGVKD, per germline. V lost 8 bases and J 0 bases, leaving 11 bases between the germline ends. CDR3 length equals 14 residues. CDR3: CAIHEPSSYNEQFF. CDR3 nucleotide sequence: TGTGCCATCCATGAACCCAGCTCCTACAATGAGCAGTTCTTC.

The chain combines TRBV28 with TRBJ2-3, with 8 bases aligning to TRBD2. Looked up from germline, CDR1 is MDHEN and CDR2 is SYDVKM. There are 15 residues in the CDR3. V was pared by 8 bases and J by 4 bases, with 11 bases of the junction left unmatched. CDR3 sequence reads: CASGKRGNGADTQYF. In DNA, the CDR3 is TGTGCCAGCGGGAAGCGGGGGAATGGGGCAGATACGCAGTATTTT.

The V call is TRBV6-6, the J call TRBJ1-1; 7 nucleotides line up with TRBD1. This CDR3 has 16 residues. The V gene's germline CDR1 is MNHNY and CDR2 SVGAGI (reference sequence). V was clipped by 5 bases and J by 0 bases; unmatched bases: 9. The DNA for the CDR3 is TGTGCCAGCAGTAAAATCTCCGGGACAGTGAACACTGAAGCTTTCTTT. Its protein product is CASSKISGTVNTEAFF.

This chain uses TRBV15 with TRBJ1-1; D is undetermined. Germline CDR1 is LNHNV and CDR2 is YYDKDF (reference sequence). V dropped 0 bases and J dropped 0 bases, with 8 bases sitting between them. The CDR3 loop spans 15 amino acids. The CDR3 reads CATSRDSFLNTEAFF. CDR3 DNA sequence: TGTGCCACCAGCAGAGATAGCTTTTTGAACACTGAAGCTTTCTTT.

V gene TRBV29-1 combines with J gene TRBJ1-2; tentatively, D is TRBD1 (6 bases). Trimming took off 6 bases at V and 0 bases at J, with 8 bases between the two ends. The V gene's germline CDR1 is SQVTM and CDR2 ANQGSEA. The CDR3 contains 12 residues. This CDR3 is CSVGTTNYGYTF. In nucleotides, the CDR3 is TGCAGCGTCGGGACAACTAACTATGGCTACACCTTC. The full variable domain, rest sourced from reference TRBV29-1 and TRBJ1-2, is SAVISQKPSRDICQRGTSLTIQCQVDSQVTMMFWYRQQPGQSLTLIATANQGSEATYESGFVIDKFPISRPNLTFSTLTVSNMSPEDSSIYLCSVGTTNYGYTFGSGTRLTVV.

This sequence joins TRBV7-2 and TRBJ2-3; a possible D gene is TRBD1 (6 bases). With 2 bases removed from V and 4 bases from J, the gap between germline ends came to 16 bases. Germline CDR1 and CDR2: SGHTA and FQGNSA. CDR3 length: 16 amino acids. The CDR3 DNA is TGTGCCAGCAGCTTAATTCCGGGACATCGGCCAGATACGCAGTATTTT. Translating gives CASSLIPGHRPDTQYF.

The J gene is TRBJ1-1, the V gene TRBV4-2, with D unresolved. Trimming removed 0 bases from V and 11 bases from J, with 13 bases in between. Germline V lookup: CDR1 LGHNA, CDR2 YNFKEQ. This CDR3 is 13 amino acids long. The CDR3 loop reads CASSQDPFSRAFF. The CDR3 DNA reads TGTGCCAGCAGCCAAGATCCCTTCTCGAGGGCTTTCTTT.

V is TRBV4-3 and J is TRBJ1-5; the D is unclear. V was pared by 0 bases and J by 5 bases, with 8 bases between. The CDR3 spans 14 residues. The germline CDR1 and CDR2 sequences are LGHNA and YSLEER. Here the CDR3 DNA reads TGCGCCAGCAGCCAAGATGGCCGTGATCAGCCCCAGCATTTT. It is translated as CASSQDGRDQPQHF.

This chain joins TRBV11-2 and TRBJ1-4; tentative D call: TRBD1 (6 bases). This CDR3 has 13 residues. V shed 5 bases and J shed 4 bases, with 8 bases lying between them. Germline V gene sequence: CDR1 SGHAT, CDR2 FQNNGV. The DNA of the CDR3 is TGTGCCAGCAGCCGGGACATTAATGAAAAACTGTTTTTT. Its protein is CASSRDINEKLFF.

V is TRBV6-1 and J is TRBJ2-1; TRBD1 matches 9 bases. V shed 5 bases, J shed 4 bases, and the junction held 6 bases outside the gene matches. The CDR3 has 15 amino acids. CDR1 is MNHNS, CDR2 SASEGT, per germline. In nucleotides, the CDR3 is TGTGCCAGCAGTTTTTCGGACAGGGGATACAATGAGCAGTTCTTC. Its protein is CASSFSDRGYNEQFF.

The V call is TRBV6-1, the J call TRBJ1-2; D remains ambiguous. V was clipped by 4 bases and J by 5 bases, with 8 bases between them. Germline CDR1 MNHNS, CDR2 SASEGT. This CDR3 comprises 12 residues. The CDR3 coding sequence is TGTGCCAGCAGTGTAACGGGGTATGGCTACACCTTC. Translation gives CASSVTGYGYTF.

This chain links TRBV29-1 with TRBJ2-7; 7 bases map to TRBD2. CDR3 length: 15 amino acids. V lost 4 bases and J lost 4; bases outside the gene matches: 13. Germline values: CDR1 SQVTM, CDR2 ANQGSEA. CDR3 DNA sequence: TGCAGCGTTGTTGGGGGGGTGGGCAACCTTTACGAGCAGTACTTC. This encodes CSVVGGVGNLYEQYF.

This clone was seen just once. The V gene is TRBV21-1, the J gene TRBJ2-7; the listed D gene, TRBD2, was not tested against the DNA. TRBV21-1 constitutes a pseudogene. CDR3 length: 17 amino acids. The CDR3 DNA is TGTGCCAGCAGCAAAGGGCCCTGGAGGGCGGAAAACTACGAGCAGTACTTC. This translates into CASSKGPWRAENYEQYF.

This sequence joins TRBV9 and TRBJ2-2; TRBD2 agrees at 13 bases. V gave up 4 bases and J gave up 0 bases; unmatched junction bases: 9. Germline lookup yields CDR1 SGDLS and CDR2 YYNGEE. The CDR3 is 19 amino acids. CDR3 protein: CASSTHGGLAGSNTGELFF. The CDR3 DNA reads as TGTGCCAGCAGCACCCACGGGGGACTAGCGGGGTCGAACACCGGGGAGCTGTTTTTT.

The rearrangement uses TRBV19 and TRBJ2-5, with 8 bases identical to TRBD1. Germline V lookup: CDR1 LNHDA, CDR2 SQIVND (reference sequence). The V gene end was trimmed by 7 bases and the J gene end by 5 bases; junction bases not matched to a gene: 6. The CDR3 is 13 residues long. CDR3 nucleotide sequence: TGTGCCAGTACAGGGGGCGCCGGGGAGACCCAGTACTTC. This sequence encodes CASTGGAGETQYF.

This chain uses TRBV11-1 with TRBJ2-6, with TRBD1 matching over 7 bases. CDR1 is SGHAT and CDR2 is FQDESV in the germline V gene (reference sequence). This CDR3 comprises 17 residues. The junction had 7 bases not matched to a gene; V was cut back by 5 bases and J by 0 bases. CDR3 bases: TGTGCCAGCAGCCCCGGGACAGAACACTCTGGGGCCAACGTCCTGACTTTC. This translates into CASSPGTEHSGANVLTF.